This entry features one T cell receptor beta chain sequence. In every patient, relapse followed autologous stem cell transplantation, while exposure to brentuximab vedotin differed. Complete response, partial response or progressive disease was recorded as best response. The data originate from a study of PD-1 blockade in classical Hodgkin lymphoma. Generated by immunoSEQ multiplex PCR, the TCRdb table keeps only in-frame clones and is missing some. This sample carries more than 85,000 clones, 85% to 95% of them seen once, and the ten largest clones take about 2.7%. The CDR3 length is 17 residues. V shed 1 base, J shed 5 bases, and the junction held 7 bases outside the gene matches. Germline assignment: CDR1 MDHEN and CDR2 SYDVKM.

The sequence derives from a human donor with classical Hodgkin lymphoma. Sequencing was performed on peripheral blood mononuclear cells (PBMCs), taken before the second cycle of nivolumab. This sequence joins TRBV28 and TRBJ2-1; TRBD2 matches 11 bases. CDR3 sequence: CASSLSGSGRANNEQFF. The CDR3 DNA reads TGTGCCAGCAGTTTATCGGGTAGCGGGAGGGCAAACAATGAGCAGTTCTTC.